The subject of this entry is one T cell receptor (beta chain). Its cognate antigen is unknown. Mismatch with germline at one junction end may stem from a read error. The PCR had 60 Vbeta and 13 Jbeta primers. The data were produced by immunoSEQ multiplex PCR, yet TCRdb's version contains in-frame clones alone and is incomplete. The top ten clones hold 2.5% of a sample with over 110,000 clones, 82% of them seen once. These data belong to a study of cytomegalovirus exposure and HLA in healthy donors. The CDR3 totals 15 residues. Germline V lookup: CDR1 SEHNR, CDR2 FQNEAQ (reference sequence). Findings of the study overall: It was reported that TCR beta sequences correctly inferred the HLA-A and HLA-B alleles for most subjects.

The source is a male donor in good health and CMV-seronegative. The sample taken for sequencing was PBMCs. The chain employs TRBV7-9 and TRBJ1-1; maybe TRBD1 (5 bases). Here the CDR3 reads CSSSLAQGMNTEAFF. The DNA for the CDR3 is TGTTCCAGCAGCTTAGCGCAGGGTATGAACACTGAAGCTTTCTTT.